This TCR beta chain came from a study of T cells in localized non-small cell lung cancer. In this sample, this clone turned up a few times. The antigen is undetermined. This CDR3 region has 14 residues. The ends were cut back, 1 base at V and 2 bases at J, with 6 bases in the middle. The germline gives CDR1 LNHDA, CDR2 SQIVND (reference sequence). The data were produced by immunoSEQ multiplex PCR, yet TCRdb's version contains in-frame clones alone and is incomplete. The sample holds some 1,400 clones, around 20% seen once. Study results and limitations: Median detection of top 100 tumor clones in adjacent lung was 55 to 60 clones.

Sample: normal lung tissue next to the tumor, taken before any cancer treatment. This receptor was identified in a woman aged 40-69 years with stage I lung adenocarcinoma. The chain combines TRBV19 with TRBJ1-3; D gene unclear. The CDR3 DNA is TGTGCCAGTAGTATAGGACTCGCTGGAAACACCATATATTTT. This gives the protein CASSIGLAGNTIYF.